This TCR beta chain was identified during a study of identical twins. The sample holds a few counts of this clonotype. V lost 0 bases, J lost 5 bases, and 22 bases lay in between. The CDR3 is 18 amino acids. CDR1 and CDR2 from the germline V gene are MGHRA and YSYEKL. From the 5' RACE reads, TCRdb called clonotypes with MiXCR, one entry per CDR3 protein. Here the sample spans 450,000 to 600,000 distinct CDR3 sequences, approximately 20% being singletons. This sample also appeared in a second study, on yellow fever vaccine responses in identical twins.

Sequencing used CD4+ T cells sorted from blood. This TCR was sampled from a woman between 18 and 30 years old in good health. The chain is built from TRBV4-1 and TRBJ1-2; unclear D gene. The CDR3 bases are TGCGCCAGCAGCCAAGAGCCGGGCAGAGTCAGCGGGGTATATGGCTACACCTTC. It yields the protein CASSQEPGRVSGVYGYTF.